The clone carrying this TCR beta chain was seen at least ten times. Its antigen remains unknown. This sample stems from a study of T cells in Graves' hyperthyroidism and ophthalmopathy. Findings of the study overall: Most thyroid clonotypes with frequency above 0.001 were detected in blood.

Patients showing uncontrolled infection, other autoimmune disease, pregnancy or lactation were ineligible. Based on clinical symptoms, serum thyroxine and TRAb, thyroid ultrasound and orbital computed tomography, diagnoses were reached. Using RNA transcripts as the source, TCR beta CDR3 regions were amplified. Using the HTBI primer set, a first-round RT-PCR was run on the TCR CDR3. Each CDR3 protein is one row after TCRdb ran MiXCR on the multiplex PCR reads. The repertoire holds hundreds of thousands of distinct CDR3 sequences, with 20% as singletons. Deletions cut 0 bases from V and 7 bases from J, with 13 bases between. CDR1 and CDR2 from the germline V gene are SGHTA and FQGTGA. The CDR3 has 15 amino acids.

This receptor was taken from a man aged 40-49 years with Graves' ophthalmopathy. J is TRBJ2-1 and V is TRBV7-3; D may be TRBD2 (6 bases). The material sequenced was blood. CDR3 DNA: TGTGCCAGCAGCTTAACCGGAGGGCCGGGGAATGAGCAGTTCTTC. This codes for CASSLTGGPGNEQFF.